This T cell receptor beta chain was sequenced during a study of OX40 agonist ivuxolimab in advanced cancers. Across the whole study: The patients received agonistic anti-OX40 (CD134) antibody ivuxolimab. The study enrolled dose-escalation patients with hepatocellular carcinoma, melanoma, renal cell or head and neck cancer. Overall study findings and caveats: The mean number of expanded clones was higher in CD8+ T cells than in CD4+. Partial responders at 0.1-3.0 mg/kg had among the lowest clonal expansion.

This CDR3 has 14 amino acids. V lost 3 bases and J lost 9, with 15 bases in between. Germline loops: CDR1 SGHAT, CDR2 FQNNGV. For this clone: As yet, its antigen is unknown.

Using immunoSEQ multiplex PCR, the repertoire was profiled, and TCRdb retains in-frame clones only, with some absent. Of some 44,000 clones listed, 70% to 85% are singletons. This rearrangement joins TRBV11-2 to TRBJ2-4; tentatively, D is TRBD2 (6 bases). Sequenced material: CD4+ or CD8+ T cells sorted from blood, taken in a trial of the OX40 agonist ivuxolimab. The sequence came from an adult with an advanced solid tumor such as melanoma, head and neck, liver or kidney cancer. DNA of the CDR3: TGTGCCAGCAGCTTCGAAATCCAGGGAGGCATTCAGTACTTC. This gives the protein CASSFEIQGGIQYF.